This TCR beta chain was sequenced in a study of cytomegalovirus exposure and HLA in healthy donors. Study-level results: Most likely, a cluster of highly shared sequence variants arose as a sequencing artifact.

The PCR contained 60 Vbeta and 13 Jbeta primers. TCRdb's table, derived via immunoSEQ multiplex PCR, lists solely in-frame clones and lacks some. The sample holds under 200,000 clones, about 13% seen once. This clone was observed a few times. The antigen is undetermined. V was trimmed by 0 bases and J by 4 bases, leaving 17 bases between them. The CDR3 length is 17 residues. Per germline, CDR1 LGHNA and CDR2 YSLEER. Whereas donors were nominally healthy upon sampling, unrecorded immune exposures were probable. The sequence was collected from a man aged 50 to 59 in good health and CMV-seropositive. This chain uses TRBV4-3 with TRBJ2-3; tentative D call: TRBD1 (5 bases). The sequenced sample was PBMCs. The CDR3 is CASSQESARAIADTQYF. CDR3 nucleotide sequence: TGCGCCAGCAGCCAAGAATCGGCCAGGGCGATTGCAGATACGCAGTATTTT.